This T cell receptor beta chain was sequenced during a study of T cell changes during pregnancy in multiple sclerosis. Germline assignment: CDR1 SGHTA and CDR2 FQGTGA. With 1 base removed from V and 4 bases from J, the gap between germline ends came to 17 bases. This CDR3 contains 18 residues. Sequencing used immunoSEQ multiplex PCR; TCRdb keeps in-frame clones, though not all of them. The data hold roughly 52,000 clones, with around 90% observed a single time. The TCR sequence derives from a female donor with multiple sclerosis, enrolled in a pregnancy study. Sequenced here: CD4+ T cells from peripheral blood mononuclear cells, sampled in the first trimester of pregnancy. This rearrangement joins TRBV7-3 to TRBJ2-6; D gene ambiguous. CDR3 sequence (DNA): TGTGCCAGCAGCTTAATTCACACGGTAGCCTCGGGGGCCAACGTCCTGACTTTC. Translation: CASSLIHTVASGANVLTF.